This T cell receptor beta chain appears in the sequencing data of a study of shared clonotypes between healthy human individuals. V dropped 2 bases and J dropped 4 bases, with 9 bases sitting between them. The germline V gene encodes CDR1 GTSNPN and CDR2 SVGIG (reference sequence). The length of the CDR3 is 13 residues. General study findings and limits: Among non-shared clonotypes, generation probabilities were lower than among those shared by all four donors. Sharing of clonotypes among donors was expected to vary with sequencing depth.

In the case of this clone: Its antigen is undetermined. The sample contains more than one DNA sequence encoding this CDR3.

At the deep level, the assay was run. Each subset's genomic DNA was split evenly across several immunoSEQ plates. Produced via immunoSEQ multiplex PCR; TCRdb's table is partial and in-frame only. The repertoire holds 2 million to 2.5 million clones, with approximately 96% as singletons. This clonotype was sampled from a man younger than 35 in good health. The sequenced material came from naive CD4+ T cells sorted from blood. The subset was: CD45RA+ positively selected. J is TRBJ1-5 and V is TRBV30, with D perhaps matching TRBD1 (6 bases). The CDR3 DNA sequence: TGTGCCTGGAGTTCCCAGGGGAATCAGCCCCAGCATTTT. Protein product: CAWSSQGNQPQHF.